A single sample gave rise to the 27 T cell receptor beta chains below, sequenced in a study of PD-L1 blockade in urothelial cancer. Time point: pretreatment peripheral blood. Assay: immunoSEQ multiplex PCR; the TCRdb copy retains only in-frame clones and omits some. In the table there are roughly 55,000 clones, 86% of which are singletons. Sequences were derived from PBMCs, sampled around atezolizumab (anti-PD-L1) treatment. The receptor set was obtained from a man aged 60-69 years with urothelial cancer.

The chain employs TRBV18 and TRBJ2-5; the D gene is possibly TRBD1 (5 bases). CDR1 and CDR2 (germline): KGHSH, LQKENI. The CDR3 is 13 amino acids. Trimming left V 3 bases short and J 0 bases short, with 5 bases between. The DNA of the CDR3 is TGTGCCAGCTCACCGGGGCACCAAGAGACCCAGTACTTC. Its protein is CASSPGHQETQYF.

This clone was detected a few times. The gene calls are TRBV30 and TRBJ1-2; D call uncertain. Germline values: CDR1 GTSNPN, CDR2 SVGIG (reference sequence). Trimming removed 0 bases from V and 0 bases from J, with 8 bases in between. The CDR3 length is 14 residues. The CDR3 sequence is CAWSVRQANYGYTF. The CDR3 DNA reads as TGTGCCTGGAGTGTACGTCAGGCTAACTATGGCTACACCTTC.

V is TRBV19 and J is TRBJ2-6; 13 positions agree with TRBD2. From germline, CDR1 is LNHDA and CDR2 SQIVND (reference sequence). The V and J ends lost 4 bases and 2 bases, in that order; junction bases with no gene match: 8. The length of the CDR3 is 19 residues. The CDR3 DNA reads as TGTGCCAGTAGTACCCCCACTAGCGGGGGGGCCGCTGGGGCCAACGTCCTGACTTTC. Its protein product is CASSTPTSGGAAGANVLTF.

The chain recombines TRBV7-6 with TRBJ2-6, with D possibly matching TRBD2 (6 bases). Germline CDR1 reads SGHVS; CDR2 reads FNYEAQ. V was trimmed by 5 bases and J by 2 bases, leaving 13 bases between them. CDR3 length: 16 amino acids. CDR3 coding DNA: TGTGCCAGCAGCCCGGGGGTTTTACCTGGGGCCAACGTCCTGACTTTC. Protein sequence: CASSPGVLPGANVLTF. The full variable domain, completed using reference TRBV7-6 and TRBJ2-6, is GAGVSQSPRYKVTKRGQDVALRCDPISGHVSLYWYRQALGQGPEFLTYFNYEAQQDKSGLPNDRFSAERPEGSISTLTIQRTEQRDSAMYRCASSPGVLPGANVLTFGAGSRLTVL.

In DNA, the CDR3 is TGTGCCAGCAGCTCTGGGGGGGTGAGGGAGACCCAGTACTTC. Translated: CASSSGGVRETQYF. The chain carries TRBV5-4 and TRBJ2-5; TRBD2 agrees at 7 bases. CDR3 length: 14 amino acids. After removal of 3 bases from V and 5 bases from J, the junction contained 7 bases not matched to a gene. Germline values: CDR1 SGHNT, CDR2 YYREEE (reference sequence).

V is TRBV18 and J is TRBJ2-7, with TRBD2 matching 7 bases. Germline lookup yields CDR1 KGHSH and CDR2 LQKENI. V lost 5 bases to trimming and J lost 6 bases; unmatched junction nucleotides: 4. The CDR3 consists of 12 residues. CDR3 loop: CASSEAGFEQYF. Written as DNA, the CDR3 is TGTGCCAGCTCAGAAGCGGGGTTCGAGCAGTACTTC.

This clone was seen more than once but under ten times. The V call is TRBV6-1, the J call TRBJ2-1; 8 bases align to TRBD2. Germline V gives CDR1 MNHNS, CDR2 SASEGT. CDR3 size: 15 residues. V was clipped by 6 bases and J by 7 bases; unmatched bases: 11. This CDR3 is CASSTSGSLGNEQFF. The CDR3 DNA reads as TGTGCCAGCAGCACTAGCGGCTCCCTCGGGAATGAGCAGTTCTTC.

The chain combines TRBV9 with TRBJ2-7; 10 bases are a match to TRBD2. Germline CDR1 SGDLS, CDR2 YYNGEE. This CDR3 spans 16 amino acids. J was trimmed by 6 bases and V by 0 bases; bases with no gene match: 9. As DNA, the CDR3 is TGTGCCAGCAGCGTAGGTCCAGCGGGAGGGGAATCCGAGCAGTACTTC. The encoded protein is CASSVGPAGGESEQYF. Looking up the rest from reference TRBV9 and TRBJ2-7 gives the full variable domain: DSGVTQTPKHLITATGQRVTLRCSPRSGDLSVYWYQQSLDQGLQFLIQYYNGEERAKGNILERFSAQQFPDLHSELNLSSLELGDSALYFCASSVGPAGGESEQYFGPGTRLTVT.

The rearrangement links TRBV7-6 to TRBJ2-2, with D unclear. Germline CDR1 and CDR2: SGHVS and FNYEAQ. Trimming removed 2 bases at V and 0 bases at J, with 10 bases between. CDR3 length: 16 residues. The CDR3 region is CASSLFFAANTGELFF. The CDR3, as DNA: TGTGCCAGCAGCTTATTTTTCGCAGCGAACACCGGGGAGCTGTTTTTT.

The gene calls are TRBV27 and TRBJ1-2; D call uncertain. The CDR3 runs to 13 residues. The germline gives CDR1 MNHEY, CDR2 SMNVEV (reference sequence). Trimming stripped 3 bases from V and 1 base from J, with 6 bases between. CDR3 nucleotides: TGTGCCAGCAGTTTCGCAGTTAACTATGGCTACACCTTC. Amino acids: CASSFAVNYGYTF.

The V call is TRBV11-2, the J call TRBJ1-1, with 10 bases aligning to TRBD1. Germline V CDR1 and CDR2: SGHAT, FQNNGV. The CDR3 totals 15 residues. V lost 5 bases and J lost 6; bases outside the gene matches: 9. The CDR3 sequence: CASSIRTGGVSEAFF. In nucleotides, the CDR3 is TGTGCCAGCAGCATTAGGACAGGGGGGGTCTCTGAAGCTTTCTTT.

This rearrangement joins TRBV4-1 to TRBJ1-6; D call uncertain. The V and J ends lost 5 bases and 4 bases respectively, with 12 bases between them. CDR1 MGHRA and CDR2 YSYEKL come from the germline V gene. CDR3 length: 15 amino acids. In DNA form, the CDR3 reads TGCGCCAGCAGCGCGCACGGGTCGTATAATTCACCCCTCCACTTT. Residues: CASSAHGSYNSPLHF.

The chain combines TRBV19 with TRBJ2-1, with TRBD2 matching 14 bases. The CDR3 extends over 18 amino acids. Germline CDR1 LNHDA, CDR2 SQIVND (reference sequence). V gave up 7 bases and J gave up 0 bases; unmatched junction bases: 8. CDR3 amino acids: CASTPGLAGVVSYNEQFF. The CDR3 bases are TGTGCCAGTACCCCGGGACTAGCGGGGGTTGTCTCCTACAATGAGCAGTTCTTC.

The rearrangement links TRBV25-1 to TRBJ2-1; 7 nucleotides match TRBD2. Germline V gives CDR1 MGHDK, CDR2 SYGVNS. CDR3 size: 12 residues. J gave up 7 bases and V 6 bases, and 3 bases lay outside the gene matches. CDR3 DNA: TGTGCCAGCAGGCTGGGGGGGAATGAGCAGTTCTTC. Residues: CASRLGGNEQFF.

The table lists this clone with a few counts. The chain recombines TRBV30 with TRBJ1-5; unclear D gene. V lost 1 base to trimming and J lost 4 bases, with 11 bases between them. The CDR3 consists of 14 residues. From germline, CDR1 is GTSNPN and CDR2 SVGIG (reference sequence). The chain's CDR3 is CAWSGHSPNQPQHF. CDR3 nucleotide sequence: TGTGCCTGGAGTGGTCACAGTCCTAATCAGCCCCAGCATTTT.

V is TRBV6-1 and J is TRBJ1-2; no firm D call. Deletions cut 0 bases from V and 4 bases from J, with 12 bases between. This CDR3 spans 15 amino acids. The germline CDR1 and CDR2 sequences are MNHNS and SASEGT. The DNA of the CDR3 is TGTGCCAGCAGTGAAGCCAGGAAGGCTCGCTATGGCTACACCTTC. Protein sequence: CASSEARKARYGYTF.

The V call is TRBV19, the J call TRBJ1-1; D perhaps matches TRBD1 (5 bases). V dropped 5 bases and J dropped 0 bases, with 7 bases sitting between them. Germline V lookup: CDR1 LNHDA, CDR2 SQIVND (reference sequence). The CDR3 consists of 13 residues. CDR3 in amino acids: CASSGQVNTEAFF. The CDR3 DNA reads as TGTGCCAGTAGTGGACAAGTGAACACTGAAGCTTTCTTT.

This clone has more than one count but fewer than ten. The chain couples TRBV15 to TRBJ2-5; tentatively, D is TRBD1 (6 bases). This CDR3 is built from 13 residues. CDR1 is LNHNV and CDR2 is YYDKDF in the germline V gene (reference sequence). The V and J ends lost 5 bases and 5 bases respectively, with 12 bases between them. CDR3 sequence (DNA): TGTGCCACCAGCCCAGGGGTGCGGGAGACCCAGTACTTC. Its translation: CATSPGVRETQYF. The variable domain in full, completed from reference TRBV15 and TRBJ2-5, reads DAMVIQNPRYQVTQFGKPVTLSCSQTLNHNVMYWYQQKSSQAPKLLFHYYDKDFNNEADTPDNFQSRRPNTSFCFLDIRSPGLGDTAMYLCATSPGVRETQYFGPGTRLLVL.

The chain recombines TRBV5-1 with TRBJ2-7; 8 positions agree with TRBD1. Germline-derived CDR1 and CDR2 are SGHRS and YFSETQ. CDR3 length: 14 residues. J gave up 3 bases and V 1 base, and 3 bases lay outside the gene matches. The CDR3 sequence: CASSLRTGNYEQYF. The CDR3, as DNA: TGCGCCAGCAGCTTGAGGACAGGGAACTACGAGCAGTACTTC.

This clone was seen a single time. The V call is TRBV7-8, the J call TRBJ1-3; the D gene is possibly TRBD1 (6 bases). The CDR3 consists of 16 residues. Germline V lookup: CDR1 SGHVS, CDR2 FQNEAQ. Trimming removed 4 bases from V and 4 bases from J, with 17 bases in between. The CDR3: CASSSPTGLLGNTIYF. The CDR3 DNA reads TGTGCCAGCAGCTCTCCCACAGGGTTGTTAGGAAACACCATATATTTT.

The V and J genes are TRBV4-1 and TRBJ2-5; TRBD2 matches at 7 bases. The CDR3 consists of 16 residues. Germline V lookup: CDR1 MGHRA, CDR2 YSYEKL. The junction had 9 bases not matched to a gene; V was cut back by 2 bases and J by 3 bases. The DNA of the CDR3 is TGCGCCAGCAGCCAAACCTCCTTGGCGGGAGAAGAGACCCAGTACTTC. It codes for CASSQTSLAGEETQYF.

This rearrangement joins TRBV27 to TRBJ2-1; D gene unclear. Germline CDR1 MNHEY, CDR2 SMNVEV (reference sequence). The ends were cut back, 5 bases at V and 3 bases at J, with 8 bases in the middle. This CDR3 contains 13 residues. For the CDR3, the DNA is TGTGCCAGCAGTCCACTTAGCTACAATGAGCAGTTCTTC. Residues: CASSPLSYNEQFF.

This clone was seen a few times. The chain links TRBV6-1 to TRBJ2-2; TRBD2 aligns across 7 bases. Germline-derived CDR1 and CDR2 are MNHNS and SASEGT. The CDR3 sequence is 15 residues long. The trim removed 7 bases at V and 0 bases at J, leaving 5 bases unmatched. DNA for the CDR3: TGTGCCAGCAACCGAGGACTAGCGAACACCGGGGAGCTGTTTTTT. Translating gives CASNRGLANTGELFF.

CDR3 protein: CASADDRSGNTIYF. CDR3 nucleotide sequence: TGTGCTAGTGCCGACGACAGGTCTGGAAACACCATATATTTT. The chain uses TRBV12-5 and TRBJ1-3; D is perhaps TRBD1 (6 bases). Germline V CDR1 and CDR2: LGHNT, FRNRAP. The CDR3 is made up of 14 amino acids. Deletions cut 7 bases from V and 1 base from J, with 11 bases between.

The chain uses TRBV11-2 and TRBJ2-7; 8 bases fit TRBD1. After removal of 5 bases from V and 3 bases from J, the junction contained 9 bases not matched to a gene. The CDR3 contains 15 residues. Germline CDR1 is SGHAT and CDR2 is FQNNGV. The CDR3 DNA reads as TGTGCCAGCAGCGCTCCGGGACAGGTACTCTACGAGCAGTACTTC. It translates to CASSAPGQVLYEQYF.

The chain is built from TRBV18 and TRBJ1-5, with 9 nucleotides matching TRBD1. CDR1 and CDR2 (germline): KGHSH, LQKENI. The J segment lost 6 bases and the V segment lost 4 bases, leaving 7 bases of the junction unmatched. The CDR3 is 15 amino acids. CDR3 region: CASSLGTGLAQPQHF. CDR3 in DNA: TGTGCCAGCTCACTGGGGACAGGGCTAGCTCAGCCCCAGCATTTT. Supplemented by reference TRBV18 and TRBJ1-5, the full variable domain reads NAGVMQNPRHLVRRRGQEARLRCSPMKGHSHVYWYRQLPEEGLKFMVYLQKENIIDESGMPKERFSAEFPKEGPSILRIQQVVRGDSAAYFCASSLGTGLAQPQHFGDGTRLSIL.

The gene calls are TRBV29-1 and TRBJ1-2; D uncertain. The V end was cut by 3 bases, the J end by 4 bases, with 6 bases between. This CDR3 comprises 11 residues. Germline V CDR1 and CDR2: SQVTM, ANQGSEA. CDR3 DNA sequence: TGCAGCGTTGAGGTCGGCTATGGCTACACCTTC. Its protein product is CSVEVGYGYTF. The full variable domain, with the rest looked up from reference TRBV29-1 and TRBJ1-2, is SAVISQKPSRDICQRGTSLTIQCQVDSQVTMMFWYRQQPGQSLTLIATANQGSEATYESGFVIDKFPISRPNLTFSTLTVSNMSPEDSSIYLCSVEVGYGYTFGSGTRLTVV.